This T cell receptor beta chain is drawn from a study of OX40 agonist ivuxolimab in advanced cancers. Study background: Enrollees could have had prior anti-PD-1, anti-PD-L1 or anti-CTLA-4 therapy, which under 50% had received. Partial response was recorded in three patients: one hepatocellular carcinoma and two cutaneous melanoma cases.

Note on this clone: The antigen is undetermined. A junction end diverges from the germline sequence, so it may reflect a read error.

Repertoires were generated with immunoSEQ multiplex PCR, while TCRdb's copy carries only in-frame clones and drops some. The table records about 51,000 clones, 88% of them present only once. Study conclusions and caveats: The study did not work out the antigen specificity of the expanded peripheral T cells. Certain nonresponders additionally had low normalized T-cell clonal expansion.

Germline V lookup: CDR1 SGHDN, CDR2 FVKESK. CDR3 length: 14 residues. The genes are TRBV14 and TRBJ2-5; D gene unclear. The sequence came from an adult with an advanced solid tumor such as melanoma, head and neck, liver or kidney cancer. Sequences were derived from CD4+ or CD8+ T cells sorted from blood, sampled in a trial of the OX40 agonist ivuxolimab. The CDR3 region is CASSQSSRQGTQYF. The CDR3 DNA reads TGTGCCAGCAGCCAATCGAGCCGGCAAGGGACCCAGTACTTC.